The rows below give T cell receptor beta chains drawn from one sample of a study of PD-1 blockade in classical Hodgkin lymphoma. Produced via immunoSEQ multiplex PCR; TCRdb's table is partial and in-frame only. Among over 85,000 clones, roughly 80% were seen once, and the ten largest hold 16%. The sequencing used peripheral blood mononuclear cells (PBMCs), collected before the second cycle of nivolumab. Receptor source: a human donor with classical Hodgkin lymphoma. Both conserved end residues are trimmed from each CDR3.

V | CDR3
TRBV5-1 | ASSPPLAGGADTQY
TRBV10-1 | ATPDSLVDTQY
TRBV19 | ARGGQGSYEQY
TRBV5-1 | ASSQTRGGYNEQF
TRBV18 | ASSPADTQY
TRBV7-2 | ASSRTSGEWETQY
TRBV7-2 | ASSLYAGNTEAF
TRBV7-2 | ASSLRGPQGGGTDTQY
TRBV19 | ASSQGRQETQY
TRBV18 | ASSADANYGYT
TRBV6-4 | ASSDFSSNTEAF
TRBV11-2 | ASSLGAGGPHEQF
TRBV7-9 | ASSLADPSEQY
TRBV10-3 | AISDLVTYEQY
TRBV10-3 | AISEIAGPLSYNEQF
TRBV19 | ASSRTSGANEQF
TRBV7-2 | ASSLRVVLAGLQF
TRBV25-1 | ASSDNWDEQF
TRBV19 | ASSIRRAPGELF
TRBV5-1 | ASSFRDFDEQY
TRBV2 | ASSINLAGVGTDTQY
TRBV7-8 | ASSLWGGANTGELF
TRBV5-1 | ASNPLAGGGTDTQY
TRBV28 | ASSLDRGREKLF
TRBV6-6 | ASSQGIEQY
TRBV30 | AWSPLRGALNYGYT
TRBV7-2 | ASSLAAPENTEAF
TRBV4-1 | ASSLLLGETQY
TRBV19 | ASKTGGGSDGELF
TRBV6-4 | ASSYLGSPPHGYT
TRBV9 | ASSDRQGDTDTQY